A selection of T cell receptor beta chains follows, all from one sample in a study of vaccination and CD4 T cells after COVID-19. Their antigen targets remain unknown. Via MiXCR, TCRdb re-called the PCR reads, giving one row per CDR3 protein. The table lists 5,500 to 8,000 distinct CDR3 sequences, roughly 79% of them singletons. The sequenced material came from CD4+ T cells from blood, cultured in vitro. These TCRs come from a human donor who had recovered from COVID-19. Each CDR3 is given with its conserved first and last residue. The order of the fields is V gene, J gene, D gene, clone size, CDR3 DNA, CDR3 protein. D genes are given only for firm matches. Not every row has a clone size; where given, it reads once, few, many or a size class.

V: TRBV20-1; J: TRBJ2-3; D: TRBD1; size: NA; DNA: TGCAGTGCTAGAGAGGGGACAGGGGGCGCAGATACGCAGTATTTT; CDR3: CSAREGTGGADTQYF
V: TRBV7-2; J: TRBJ1-2; D: TRBD1; size: medium-sized; DNA: TGTGCCAGCAGCTTACGGGGACAGCACGTCAGCTTCTTC; CDR3: CASSLRGQHVSFF
V: TRBV19; J: TRBJ1-6; D: NA; size: NA; DNA: TGTGCCAGTAGCCTAAGGGGCGCGAATTCACCCCTCCACTTT; CDR3: CASSLRGANSPLHF
V: TRBV27; J: TRBJ2-3; D: NA; size: NA; DNA: TGTGCCAGCAGTAGTAGCGTCACAGATACGCAGTATTTT; CDR3: CASSSSVTDTQYF
V: TRBV7-3; J: TRBJ1-6; D: NA; size: hyperexpanded; DNA: TGTGCCAGCAGCTTAACAGGGGACGGGAATTCACCCCTCCACTTT; CDR3: CASSLTGDGNSPLHF
V: TRBV6-1; J: TRBJ1-5; D: NA; size: NA; DNA: TGTGCCAGCAGTCTCGACAGGACTCGGCCCCAGCATTTT; CDR3: CASSLDRTRPQHF
V: TRBV11-2; J: TRBJ2-7; D: NA; size: NA; DNA: TGTGCCAGCAGCTTAAGGTTAGGCTACGAGCAGTACTTC; CDR3: CASSLRLGYEQYF
V: TRBV11-2; J: TRBJ2-5; D: TRBD2; size: NA; DNA: TGTGCCAGCAGCTCCTTAAGGACTAGCGGGAGGTTGGCGACCCAGTACTTC; CDR3: CASSSLRTSGRLATQYF
V: TRBV6-2/TRBV6-3; J: TRBJ2-3; D: NA; size: NA; DNA: TGTGCCAGCATCCCGGGGGGCGGCACAGATACGCAGTATTTT; CDR3: CASIPGGGTDTQYF
V: TRBV12-3/TRBV12-4; J: TRBJ2-7; D: TRBD2; size: NA; DNA: TGTGCCAGCAGTTCTAGCGGGGGGATCTCTCCCCCCGACGAGCAGTACTTC; CDR3: CASSSSGGISPPDEQYF
V: TRBV5-1; J: TRBJ2-7; D: NA; size: medium-sized; DNA: TGCGCCAGCAGCTTGGGGGACCCCGGAAGCGGCAGGGTTGGGTACTTC; CDR3: CASSLGDPGSGRVGYF
V: TRBV2; J: TRBJ2-3; D: NA; size: NA; DNA: TGTGCCAGCAGTGAGACCCTAGACACAGATACGCAGTATTTT; CDR3: CASSETLDTDTQYF
V: TRBV28; J: TRBJ1-6; D: TRBD1; size: NA; DNA: TGTGCCAGCAGTCCGGGACAGGGACGAGCACCCCTCCACTTT; CDR3: CASSPGQGRAPLHF
V: TRBV7-3; J: TRBJ2-3; D: TRBD1; size: NA; DNA: TGTGCCAGCAGCTCAGGACAGGGCCGAAGCACAGATACGCAGTATTTT; CDR3: CASSSGQGRSTDTQYF
V: TRBV7-9; J: TRBJ1-2; D: NA; size: NA; DNA: TGTGCCAGCAGGCGCGGGGACAACTATGGCTACACCTTC; CDR3: CASRRGDNYGYTF